Listed here are 18 T cell receptor beta chains from one sample, sequenced in a study of response to subunit inactivated influenza vaccine (dated by TCRdb to the late 2010s). Library creation used RT-PCR. The sequencer was an Illumina HiSeq 2500. TCRdb reprocessed the public reads (quality trimming at Q25 with fastp, clone calling with MiXCR) and kept in-frame beta chains. Rows merge per CDR3 protein into single entries with the most common DNA and genes. Counted in this sample were about 570,000 distinct CDR3 sequences; around 11% of them appeared once. The ten top clones hold approximately 9.9% of the sample. These same data were also listed under a study on T cells expressing NK-cell markers. As the second study states: TCR beta cDNA libraries were made by 5'RACE template switching that added a universal primer site and unique molecular identifiers.

The sequenced sample was PBMCs from blood, obtained on the day of vaccination. Source of these receptors: a man aged 50 or older who received an inactivated influenza vaccine. Donor details come from another sample of the same person, matched by shared clones.

This clonotype has more than one count but fewer than ten. V and J are TRBV20-1 and TRBJ2-1; 13 bases line up with TRBD2. Unmatched junction bases numbered 3, after V lost 5 bases and J lost 11 bases. This CDR3 contains 12 residues. The germline V gene has CDR1 DFQATT and CDR2 SNEGSKA (reference sequence). The CDR3 nucleotides are TGCAGTGCTTGGACTAGCGGGGGCCAGCAGTTCTTC. Translation gives CSAWTSGGQQFF.

This clonotype was seen a handful of times. The chain recombines TRBV24-1 with TRBJ2-7; D remains unclear. CDR1 is KGHDR, CDR2 SFDVKD, per germline. V lost 5 bases to trimming and J lost 3 bases, with 10 bases between them. This CDR3 has 13 residues. The CDR3 nucleotides read TGTGCCACCAGTGCCATGGACGGCTACGAGCAGTACTTC. It is translated as CATSAMDGYEQYF.

This clonotype was seen a handful of times. The chain is built from TRBV5-1 and TRBJ2-7, with D perhaps matching TRBD1 or TRBD2 (5 bases each). Trimming took 4 bases from V and 1 from J, leaving 18 bases between them. The V gene's germline CDR1 is SGHRS and CDR2 YFSETQ. CDR3 size: 16 residues. CDR3 nucleotide sequence: TGCGCCAGCAGCCCGAACCCGGGACCAACTTCCTACGAGCAGTACTTC. It encodes CASSPNPGPTSYEQYF.

This clonotype occurred a few times. V is TRBV6-2 or TRBV6-3 and J is TRBJ2-5, with D possibly matching TRBD1 (6 bases). This CDR3 has 15 amino acids. From germline, CDR1 is MNHEY and CDR2 SVGEGT. The germline V and J ends were trimmed by 1 base and 5 bases, with 14 bases remaining between them. As DNA, the CDR3 is TGTGCCAGCAGTTACTACAGGGCGGTTCCGGAGACCCAGTACTTC. Translating it yields CASSYYRAVPETQYF.

Only a few counts were recorded for this clonotype. The chain joins TRBV28 to TRBJ2-7; unclear D gene. V was clipped by 8 bases and J by 1 base, with 12 bases between them. Germline CDR1 MDHEN, CDR2 SYDVKM. The CDR3 extends over 13 amino acids. CDR3 protein: CASLSFQSYEQYF. The CDR3 DNA reads TGTGCCAGCCTTAGTTTCCAATCCTACGAGCAGTACTTC.

The chain combines TRBV11-2 with TRBJ2-2; D remains unclear. CDR1 and CDR2 (germline): SGHAT, FQNNGV. The V end was cut by 1 base, the J end by 0 bases, with 9 bases between. This CDR3 region has 16 residues. The CDR3 protein is CASSLVPGPNTGELFF. The DNA of the CDR3 is TGTGCCAGCAGCTTAGTGCCGGGTCCGAACACCGGGGAGCTGTTTTTT.

The rearrangement uses TRBV12-3 or TRBV12-4 and TRBJ1-2; D gene uncertain. V lost 4 bases and J lost 8, with 17 bases in between. The CDR3 is made up of 14 amino acids. CDR3 nucleotide sequence: TGTGCCAGCAGTTCGATTAGGGCAGCGGGGGGCTACACCTTC. It specifies CASSSIRAAGGYTF.

This clonotype came up many times. This chain joins TRBV2 and TRBJ1-1; 9 bases line up with TRBD1. Germline trimming cut 5 bases from V and 0 bases from J; bases unmatched to any gene: 7. CDR3 size: 16 residues. Per the germline V gene, CDR1 is SNHLY and CDR2 is FYNNEI. The CDR3 bases are TGTGCCAGCAGTCCACGGGACAGGGTTATGAACACTGAAGCTTTCTTT. Amino acid sequence: CASSPRDRVMNTEAFF.

This clonotype turned up a few times. The chain joins TRBV25-1 to TRBJ2-1; 8 nucleotides align to TRBD1. V lost 0 bases and J lost 5; bases outside the gene matches: 0. Germline CDR1 is MGHDK and CDR2 is SYGVNS. This CDR3 contains 14 residues. CDR3 in amino acids: CASSEYRGHNEQFF. The CDR3 bases are TGTGCCAGCAGTGAATACAGGGGGCACAATGAGCAGTTCTTC.

This chain links TRBV27 with TRBJ2-1; 16 bases align to TRBD2. V dropped 3 bases and J dropped 14; count of bases not matched to a gene: 7. The V gene's germline CDR1 is MNHEY and CDR2 SMNVEV (reference sequence). This CDR3 is built from 15 residues. This CDR3 is CASSLTGLAGGRKFF. The CDR3 DNA is TGTGCCAGCAGTTTGACGGGACTAGCGGGGGGGAGAAAGTTCTTC.

This clonotype was observed a few times. The chain links TRBV6-2 or TRBV6-3 to TRBJ2-3; TRBD1 matches at 10 bases. Germline values: CDR1 MNHEY, CDR2 SVGEGT. V was clipped by 3 bases and J by 3 bases; unmatched bases: 9. The CDR3 totals 17 residues. The CDR3 DNA follows: TGTGCCAGCAGTTATCCACCGGGACAGGGGAAGACAGATACGCAGTATTTT. Translating it yields CASSYPPGQGKTDTQYF.

There are many counts of this clonotype. The chain links TRBV2 to TRBJ2-1, with D perhaps matching TRBD2 (5 bases). Germline V gene sequence: CDR1 SNHLY, CDR2 FYNNEI. V lost 4 bases to trimming and J lost 0 bases, with 10 bases between them. The CDR3 sequence is 15 residues long. In DNA, the CDR3 is TGTGCCAGCAGTGTTGCGGGTATCTCCTACAATGAGCAGTTCTTC. This encodes CASSVAGISYNEQFF. Filled out from reference TRBV2 and TRBJ2-1, the complete variable domain reads EPEVTQTPSHQVTQMGQEVILRCVPISNHLYFYWYRQILGQKVEFLVSFYNNEISEKSEIFDDQFSVERPDGSNFTLKIRSTKLEDSAMYFCASSVAGISYNEQFFGPGTRLTVL.

This clonotype was observed a few times. This chain connects TRBV15 to TRBJ2-1; possible D gene TRBD2, 5 bases. The CDR3 spans 16 residues. V gave up 0 bases and J gave up 9 bases, with 18 bases separating them. Germline V gene data show CDR1 as LNHNV and CDR2 as YYDKDF (reference sequence). In DNA, the CDR3 is TGTGCCACCAGCAGAGAGTCGGGATGGTCATTAGCTGAGCAGTTCTTC. This codes for CATSRESGWSLAEQFF.

The CDR3 DNA is TGTGCCAGCAGGACAGCGGGAGGGCGCTCCGGGGAGCTGTTTTTT. Protein product: CASRTAGGRSGELFF. This chain uses TRBV6-2 or TRBV6-3 with TRBJ2-2; 10 bases are shared with TRBD2. From germline, CDR1 is MNHEY and CDR2 SVGEGT. This CDR3 has 15 residues. V was clipped by 6 bases and J by 6 bases; unmatched bases: 7.

This clonotype was picked up a small number of times. The chain couples TRBV20-1 to TRBJ2-3; D not certain. The germline V and J ends were trimmed by 0 bases and 4 bases, with 8 bases remaining between them. Per germline, CDR1 DFQATT and CDR2 SNEGSKA (reference sequence). CDR3 size: 13 residues. The CDR3, as DNA: TGCAGTGCTAGAGAGTTGAGCTCAGATACGCAGTATTTT. Protein sequence: CSARELSSDTQYF.

V usage is TRBV12-3 or TRBV12-4 and J usage is TRBJ1-2; D unresolved. The length of the CDR3 is 16 residues. Trimming removed 3 bases at V and 6 bases at J, with 20 bases between. CDR3 amino acids: CASSLASDGGMDGYTF. Here the CDR3 DNA reads TGTGCCAGCAGTTTGGCTTCGGACGGAGGAATGGATGGCTACACCTTC.

There are many counts of this clonotype. A read error may account for a junction end that differs from germline. The chain carries TRBV7-7 and TRBJ2-1, with unresolved D. Per germline, CDR1 SSHAT and CDR2 FNYEAQ (reference sequence). The CDR3 consists of 13 residues. CDR3 sequence reads: CASSYGQYNEQFF. DNA for the CDR3: TGTGCTAGCAGCTACGGGCAGTACAATGAGCAGTTCTTC.

V gene TRBV12-5 combines with J gene TRBJ2-3, with no clear D. Germline assignment: CDR1 LGHNT and CDR2 FRNRAP. The CDR3 has 13 amino acids. Trimming took off 2 bases at V and 4 bases at J, with 7 bases between the two ends. In nucleotides, the CDR3 is TGTGCTAGTGGTTTGACAGTGGCAGATACGCAGTATTTT. Protein: CASGLTVADTQYF. Combining the CDR3 with reference TRBV12-5 and TRBJ2-3 gives the whole variable domain DARVTQTPRHKVTEMGQEVTMRCQPILGHNTVFWYRQTMMQGLELLAYFRNRAPLDDSGMPKDRFSAEMPDATLATLKIQPSEPRDSAVYFCASGLTVADTQYFGPGTRLTVL.